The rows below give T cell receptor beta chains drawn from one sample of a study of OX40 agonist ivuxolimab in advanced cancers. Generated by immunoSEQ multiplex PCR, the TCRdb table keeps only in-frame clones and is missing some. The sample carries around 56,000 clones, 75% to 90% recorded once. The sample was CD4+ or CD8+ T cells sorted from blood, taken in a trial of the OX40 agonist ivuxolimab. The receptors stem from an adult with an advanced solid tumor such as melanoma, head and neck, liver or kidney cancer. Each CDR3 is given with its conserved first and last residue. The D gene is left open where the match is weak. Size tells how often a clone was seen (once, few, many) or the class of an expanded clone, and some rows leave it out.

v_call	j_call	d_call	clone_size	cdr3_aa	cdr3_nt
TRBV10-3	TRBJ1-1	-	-	CAISEGFTEAFF	TGTGCCATCAGTGAGGGATTCACTGAAGCTTTCTTT
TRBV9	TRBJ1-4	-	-	CASSVDTGLGGKLFF	TGTGCCAGCAGCGTAGATACGGGTCTAGGGGGAAAACTGTTTTTT
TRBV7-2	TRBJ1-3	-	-	CASSRAPSSGNTIYF	TGTGCCAGCAGCCGCGCTCCCTCCTCTGGAAACACCATATATTTT
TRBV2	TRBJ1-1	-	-	CARPGTANTEAFF	TGTGCCAGACCCGGGACGGCGAACACTGAAGCTTTCTTT
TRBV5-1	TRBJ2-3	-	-	CASSTNSETDTQYF	TGCGCCAGCTCTACCAATTCCGAAACAGATACGCAGTATTTT
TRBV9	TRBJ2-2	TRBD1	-	CASSVGQGATGELFF	TGTGCCAGCAGCGTAGGACAGGGGGCGACCGGGGAGCTGTTTTTT
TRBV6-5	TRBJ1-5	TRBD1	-	CASSPGTEYNQPQHF	TGTGCCAGCAGTCCCGGGACAGAGTACAATCAGCCCCAGCATTTT
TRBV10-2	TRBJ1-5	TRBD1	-	CASSPRRTGGNQPQHF	TGCGCCAGCAGTCCCCGGCGGACAGGGGGCAATCAGCCCCAGCATTTT
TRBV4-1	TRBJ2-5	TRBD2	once	CASSLTSGGALRETQYF	TGCGCCAGCAGCCTGACTAGCGGGGGGGCGTTGCGAGAGACCCAGTACTTC
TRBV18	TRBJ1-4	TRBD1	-	CASSPRDSNEKLFF	TGTGCCAGCTCACCACGGGACAGTAATGAAAAACTGTTTTTT
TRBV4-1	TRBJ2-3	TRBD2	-	CASSQTAGVRDTQYF	TGCGCCAGCAGCCAAACAGCGGGGGTCCGGGATACGCAGTATTTT
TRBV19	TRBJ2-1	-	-	CASRSGLSYNEQFF	TGTGCCAGTAGATCAGGGCTCTCCTACAATGAGCAGTTCTTC
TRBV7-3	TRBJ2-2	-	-	CASSLTSFGELFF	TGTGCCAGCAGCTTAACGTCTTTCGGGGAGCTGTTTTTT
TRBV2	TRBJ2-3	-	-	CASRGLTDTQYF	TGTGCCAGCAGAGGCCTCACAGATACGCAGTATTTT
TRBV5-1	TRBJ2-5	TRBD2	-	CASSSPGLANVETQYF	TGCGCCAGCAGCAGTCCCGGACTAGCCAATGTAGAGACCCAGTACTTC
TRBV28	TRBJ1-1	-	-	CASRGPSTEAFF	TGTGCCAGCAGGGGACCCAGCACTGAAGCTTTCTTT
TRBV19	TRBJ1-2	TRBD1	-	CASSTLGQNYGYTF	TGTGCCAGTAGCACGCTGGGACAGAACTATGGCTACACCTTC
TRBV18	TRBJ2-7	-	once	CASSTDGVYEQYF	TGTGCCAGCTCAACGGACGGAGTCTACGAGCAGTACTTC
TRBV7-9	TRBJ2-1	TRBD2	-	CASSSAGLAGSYNEQFF	TGTGCCAGCAGCTCAGCAGGACTAGCGGGGTCCTACAATGAGCAGTTCTTC
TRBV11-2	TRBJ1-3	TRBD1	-	CASSRTGQAGNTIYF	TGTGCCAGCAGCCGTACGGGACAGGCTGGAAACACCATATATTTT
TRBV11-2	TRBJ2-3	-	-	CASSYGRDTQYF	TGTGCCAGCAGCTACGGACGAGATACGCAGTATTTT
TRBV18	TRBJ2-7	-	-	CASSPPDTAYEQYF	TGTGCCAGCTCACCACCGGACACTGCCTACGAGCAGTACTTC
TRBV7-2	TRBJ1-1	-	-	CASSFGLRPENTEAFF	TGTGCCAGCAGCTTTGGTCTTCGGCCAGAGAACACTGAAGCTTTCTTT
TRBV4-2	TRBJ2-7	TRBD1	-	CASSQGGTGGYEQYF	TGTGCCAGCAGCCAAGGGGGGACAGGGGGCTACGAGCAGTACTTC
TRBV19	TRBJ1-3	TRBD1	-	CASYGTGMGNTIYF	TGTGCCAGTTACGGGACAGGGATGGGAAACACCATATATTTT
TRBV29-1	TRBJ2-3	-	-	CSVEGRGDTQYF	TGCAGCGTTGAGGGTCGCGGAGATACGCAGTATTTT
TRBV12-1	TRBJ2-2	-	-	CASIRDRDEANTGELFF	TGTGCCAGCATCCGGGACAGGGACGAAGCGAACACCGGGGAGCTGTTTTTT
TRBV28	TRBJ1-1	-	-	CASNVGGGGNTEAFF	TGTGCCAGCAACGTGGGAGGGGGGGGAAACACTGAAGCTTTCTTT
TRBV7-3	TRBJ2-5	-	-	CASSSGGGPGGTQYF	TGTGCCAGCAGCTCAGGCGGAGGACCCGGGGGGACCCAGTACTTC
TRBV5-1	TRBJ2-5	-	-	CASGHSSSEETQYF	TGCGCCAGCGGACACAGCTCCTCCGAAGAGACCCAGTACTTC
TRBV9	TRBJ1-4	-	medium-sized	CASSVGAVGSNEKLFF	TGTGCCAGCAGCGTAGGTGCGGTGGGGTCTAATGAAAAACTGTTTTTT
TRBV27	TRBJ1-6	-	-	CASSSSYNSPLHF	TGTGCCAGCAGTAGCTCCTATAATTCACCCCTCCACTTT
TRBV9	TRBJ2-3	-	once	CASSVGSVADTQYF	TGTGCCAGCAGCGTAGGGTCAGTGGCAGATACGCAGTATTTT
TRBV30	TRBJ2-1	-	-	CAWSVSHNEQFF	TGTGCCTGGAGTGTATCCCACAATGAGCAGTTCTTC
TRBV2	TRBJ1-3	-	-	CASSPRGSSGNTIYF	TGTGCCAGCAGCCCCCGCGGGAGCTCTGGAAACACCATATATTTT
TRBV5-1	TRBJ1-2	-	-	CASSASDRYYGYTF	TGCGCCAGCAGCGCGTCCGACCGATACTATGGCTACACCTTC
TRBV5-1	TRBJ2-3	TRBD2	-	CASSLAGGSTDTQYF	TGCGCCAGCAGTTTAGCGGGGGGGAGCACAGATACGCAGTATTTT
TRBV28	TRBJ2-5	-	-	CASSSGHQETQYF	TGTGCCAGCAGTAGCGGACATCAAGAGACCCAGTACTTC
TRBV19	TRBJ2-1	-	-	CASIPPGRNEQFF	TGTGCCAGTATTCCCCCGGGGCGCAATGAGCAGTTCTTC
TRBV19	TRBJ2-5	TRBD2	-	CASSIGTSGGFPSGQYF	TGTGCCAGTAGTATAGGGACTAGCGGGGGATTCCCATCGGGCCAGTACTTC
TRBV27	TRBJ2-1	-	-	CASRRTGRSYNEQFF	TGTGCCAGCCGCCGGACCGGACGATCCTACAATGAGCAGTTCTTC
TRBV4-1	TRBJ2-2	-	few	CASSLGGSNAGELFF	TGTGCCAGCAGTCTCGGGGGCTCTAATGCCGGGGAGCTGTTTTTT
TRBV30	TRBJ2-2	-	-	CAWSGISNTGELFF	TGTGCCTGGAGTGGGATCTCGAACACCGGGGAGCTGTTTTTT
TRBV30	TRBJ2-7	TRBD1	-	CAWRGQGVGEQYF	TGTGCCTGGAGGGGGCAGGGGGTTGGGGAGCAGTACTTC
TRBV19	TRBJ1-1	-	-	CASSIPGGNTEAFF	TGTGCCAGTAGTATTCCGGGGGGGAACACTGAAGCTTTCTTT
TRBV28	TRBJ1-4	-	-	CASSTSDSHEKLFF	TGTGCCAGCAGTACAAGCGACAGTCATGAAAAACTGTTTTTT
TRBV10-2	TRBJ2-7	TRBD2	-	CASSSSGGYEQYF	TGCGCCAGCAGTTCTAGCGGGGGCTACGAGCAGTACTTC
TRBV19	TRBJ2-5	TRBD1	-	CASSIAQGAKKTQYF	TGTGCCAGTAGTATTGCACAGGGGGCTAAAAAGACCCAGTACTTC
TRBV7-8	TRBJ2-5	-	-	CASGDEETQYF	TGTGCCAGCGGAGACGAAGAGACCCAGTACTTC
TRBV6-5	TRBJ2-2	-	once	CASKPERNTGELFF	TGTGCCAGCAAACCGGAGAGGAACACCGGGGAGCTGTTTTTT
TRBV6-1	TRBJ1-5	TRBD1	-	CASSGTGGNQPQHF	TGTGCCAGCAGCGGGACAGGAGGCAATCAGCCCCAGCATTTT
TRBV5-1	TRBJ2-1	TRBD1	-	CASSRDRGGRNEQFF	TGCGCCAGCAGCCGGGACAGGGGAGGGAGGAATGAGCAGTTCTTC
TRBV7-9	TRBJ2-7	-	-	CASSVVGGGSYEQYF	TGTGCCAGCAGCGTCGTCGGGGGCGGTTCCTACGAGCAGTACTTC
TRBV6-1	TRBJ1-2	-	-	CASSEQGSNGYTF	TGTGCCAGCAGTGAACAGGGATCGAATGGCTACACCTTC